These 23 T cell receptor beta chains share one sample of origin, sequenced in a study of monozygotic twins with inflammatory bowel disease. TCRdb re-called the 5' RACE reads; one entry per CDR3 protein, DNA not given. Listed are 300,000 to 400,000 distinct CDR3 sequences; approximately 2% falls within the top ten. Sequencing input: blood. The receptors derive from a human donor with ulcerative colitis or Crohn's disease, or a healthy co-twin of an affected twin (not recorded which).

This rearrangement joins TRBV6-2 or TRBV6-3 to TRBJ1-2; checking the TCRdb D call of TRBD1 is not possible without DNA. CDR3 length equals 16 residues. Germline-derived CDR1 and CDR2 are MNHEY and SVGEGT. The CDR3 sequence: CASRPRSDRAYDGYTF.

The V and J genes are TRBV20-1 and TRBJ2-1. This CDR3 contains 13 residues. Per the germline V gene, CDR1 is DFQATT and CDR2 is SNEGSKA (reference sequence). The CDR3 protein is CSAHRLDDFEQFF.

The genes are TRBV9 and TRBJ1-2. This CDR3 is 14 amino acids long. Germline V gives CDR1 SGDLS, CDR2 YYNGEE. The CDR3 is CASSDFSGNYGYTF.

The genes are TRBV7-9 and TRBJ2-5; absent DNA, TCRdb's TRBD1 call cannot be checked. Germline CDR1 and CDR2: SEHNR and FQNEAQ (reference sequence). This CDR3 is built from 14 residues. This chain's CDR3 is CASSQSGRGETQYF.

The chain couples TRBV7-9 to TRBJ2-1; TCRdb reports TRBD2, a call that lacks DNA to check it against. The CDR3 runs to 15 residues. CDR1 and CDR2 (germline): SEHNR, FQNEAQ (reference sequence). CDR3 protein: CASTIRAGDNNEQFF. Supplemented by reference TRBV7-9 and TRBJ2-1, the full variable domain reads DTGVSQNPRHKITKRGQNVTFRCDPISEHNRLYWYRQTLGQGPEFLTYFQNEAQLEKSRLLSDRFSAERPKGSFSTLEIQRTEQGDSAMYLCASTIRAGDNNEQFFGPGTRLTVL.

V gene TRBV6-1 combines with J gene TRBJ2-7; TCRdb gives TRBD2 as the D gene, but with no DNA this cannot be confirmed. Germline V gene lookup returns CDR1 MNHNS and CDR2 SASEGT. The CDR3 sequence is 15 residues long. CDR3 in amino acids: CASSTKRTSNHEQYF.

The chain uses TRBV5-1 and TRBJ2-1; the TCRdb D gene call, TRBD2, has no DNA to confirm it. This CDR3 region has 17 residues. From germline, CDR1 is SGHRS and CDR2 YFSETQ. The CDR3 sequence: CASSLEGGLAGGNEQFF.

The chain combines TRBV4-3 with TRBJ1-6; TCRdb outputs TRBD1, but without DNA this stays unchecked. The CDR3 loop spans 14 amino acids. Germline values: CDR1 LGHNA, CDR2 YSLEER. CDR3 sequence: CASSPVQGGSPLHF.

The chain is built from TRBV4-3 and TRBJ1-5; the TCRdb call, TRBD1, lacks DNA for checking. The CDR3 loop spans 15 amino acids. The germline gives CDR1 LGHNA, CDR2 YSLEER. The CDR3 loop reads CASSQDRQANQPQHF.

V usage is TRBV11-2 and J usage is TRBJ2-1; TCRdb's D call, TRBD1, is unchecked because there is no DNA. The CDR3 spans 16 residues. Germline loops: CDR1 SGHAT, CDR2 FQNNGV. The chain's CDR3 is CASSLVGSRSYNEQFF.

The chain is built from TRBV30 and TRBJ1-1; TCRdb's D call, TRBD1, is unchecked because there is no DNA. CDR1 is GTSNPN and CDR2 is SVGIG in the germline V gene (reference sequence). The CDR3 has 12 amino acids. CDR3 residues: CARSRQNTEAFF.

This chain joins TRBV21-1 and TRBJ2-7. TRBV21-1 is a pseudogene locus. The CDR3 runs to 15 residues. The CDR3: CASTRTDGGPYEQYF.

This chain connects TRBV7-2 to TRBJ1-3; lacking DNA, the TRBD1 call made by TCRdb goes unchecked. This CDR3 contains 15 residues. CDR1 SGHTA and CDR2 FQGNSA come from the germline V gene. CDR3 amino acids: CASSPRHGGGNTIYF.

The CDR3 here is CAWSVPTLRGTEAFF. The chain employs TRBV30 and TRBJ1-1; TCRdb proposes TRBD1, but this gene call is untestable without DNA. The CDR3 has 15 residues. Germline V CDR1 and CDR2: GTSNPN, SVGIG (reference sequence).

The genes are TRBV7-9 and TRBJ2-5; TCRdb lists TRBD1, though no DNA is available to test this call. The CDR3 totals 14 residues. Germline lookup yields CDR1 SEHNR and CDR2 FQNEAQ (reference sequence). CDR3 loop: CASSSTGSRETQYF. Full variable domain (rest looked up from reference TRBV7-9 and TRBJ2-5): DTGVSQNPRHKITKRGQNVTFRCDPISEHNRLYWYRQTLGQGPEFLTYFQNEAQLEKSRLLSDRFSAERPKGSFSTLEIQRTEQGDSAMYLCASSSTGSRETQYFGPGTRLLVL.

Here the CDR3 reads CASSQVAGGGVSYEQYF. V and J are TRBV4-3 and TRBJ2-7; TCRdb picks TRBD1, but there is no DNA to check that call. Germline V gene data show CDR1 as LGHNA and CDR2 as YSLEER. The CDR3 loop spans 17 amino acids.

The chain couples TRBV12-3 or TRBV12-4 to TRBJ1-2. This CDR3 is built from 14 residues. CDR3 amino acids: CASSRSGRNYGYTF.

This sequence joins TRBV12-3 or TRBV12-4 and TRBJ2-1; the D call from TCRdb, TRBD1, cannot be confirmed without DNA. This CDR3 is built from 13 residues. The CDR3 loop reads CASSSSGVTEQFF.

The chain uses TRBV7-8 and TRBJ2-3; TCRdb designates TRBD1, a call that cannot be tested without DNA. The germline gives CDR1 SGHVS, CDR2 FQNEAQ. This CDR3 spans 14 amino acids. CDR3 region: CASSSSGNTDTQYF.

The rearrangement uses TRBV7-2 and TRBJ2-3; TCRdb returns TRBD1, unconfirmable since there is no DNA. The V gene's germline CDR1 is SGHTA and CDR2 FQGNSA. This CDR3 is built from 13 residues. CDR3 protein: CASSPSGRDTQYF.

The chain carries TRBV5-8 and TRBJ1-5. In germline, CDR1 is SGHTS, CDR2 YDEGEE. CDR3 length: 14 residues. This chain's CDR3 is CASHPRASNQPQHF. The full variable domain, in which reference TRBV5-8 and TRBJ1-5 provide the parts outside the CDR3, is EAGVTQSPTHLIKTRGQQATLRCSPISGHTSVYWYQQALGLGLQFLLWYDEGEERNRGNFPPRFSGRQFPNYSSELNVNALELEDSALYLCASHPRASNQPQHFGDGTRLSIL.

This sequence joins TRBV5-1 and TRBJ2-3. The V gene's germline CDR1 is SGHRS and CDR2 YFSETQ. This CDR3 is built from 14 residues. The chain's CDR3 is CASSLGYSTDTQYF.

The chain combines TRBV14 with TRBJ2-1; TCRdb reports TRBD2, a call that lacks DNA to check it against. In germline, CDR1 is SGHDN, CDR2 FVKESK. This CDR3 comprises 16 residues. The CDR3 sequence: CASSARLALTYNEQFF.